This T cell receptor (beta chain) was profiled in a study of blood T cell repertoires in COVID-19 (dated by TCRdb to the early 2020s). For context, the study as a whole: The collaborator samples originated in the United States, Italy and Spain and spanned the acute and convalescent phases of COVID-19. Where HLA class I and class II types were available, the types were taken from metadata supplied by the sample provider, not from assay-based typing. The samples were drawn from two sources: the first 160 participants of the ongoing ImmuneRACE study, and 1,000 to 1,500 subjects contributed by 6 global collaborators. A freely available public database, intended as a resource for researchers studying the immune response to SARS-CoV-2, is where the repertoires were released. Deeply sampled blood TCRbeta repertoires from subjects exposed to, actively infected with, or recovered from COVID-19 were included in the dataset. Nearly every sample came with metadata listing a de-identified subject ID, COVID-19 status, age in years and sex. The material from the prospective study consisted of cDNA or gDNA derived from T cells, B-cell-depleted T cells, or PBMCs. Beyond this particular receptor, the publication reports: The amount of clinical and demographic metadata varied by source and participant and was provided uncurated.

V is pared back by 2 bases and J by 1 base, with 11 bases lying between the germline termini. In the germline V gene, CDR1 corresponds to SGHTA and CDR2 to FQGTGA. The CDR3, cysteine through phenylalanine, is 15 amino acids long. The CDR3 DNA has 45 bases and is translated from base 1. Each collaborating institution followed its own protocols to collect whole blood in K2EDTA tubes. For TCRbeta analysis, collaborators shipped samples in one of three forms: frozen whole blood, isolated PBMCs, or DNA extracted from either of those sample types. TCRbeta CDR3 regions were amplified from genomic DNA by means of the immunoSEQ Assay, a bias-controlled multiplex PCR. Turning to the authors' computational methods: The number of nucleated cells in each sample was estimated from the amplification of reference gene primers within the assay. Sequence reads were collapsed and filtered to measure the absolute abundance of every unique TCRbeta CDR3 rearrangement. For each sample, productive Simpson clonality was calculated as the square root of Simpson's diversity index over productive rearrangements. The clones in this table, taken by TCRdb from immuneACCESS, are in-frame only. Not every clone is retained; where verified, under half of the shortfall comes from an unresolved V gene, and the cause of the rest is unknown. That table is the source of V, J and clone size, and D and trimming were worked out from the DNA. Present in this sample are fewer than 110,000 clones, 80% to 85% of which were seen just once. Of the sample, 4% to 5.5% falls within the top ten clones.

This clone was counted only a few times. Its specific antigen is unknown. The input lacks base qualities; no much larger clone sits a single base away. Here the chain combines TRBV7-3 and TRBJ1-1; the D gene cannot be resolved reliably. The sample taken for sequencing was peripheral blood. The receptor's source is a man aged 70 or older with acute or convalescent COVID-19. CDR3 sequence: CASSLGIPANTEAFF. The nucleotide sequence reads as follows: TGTGCCAGCAGCTTAGGCATTCCCGCGAACACTGAAGCTTTCTTT.